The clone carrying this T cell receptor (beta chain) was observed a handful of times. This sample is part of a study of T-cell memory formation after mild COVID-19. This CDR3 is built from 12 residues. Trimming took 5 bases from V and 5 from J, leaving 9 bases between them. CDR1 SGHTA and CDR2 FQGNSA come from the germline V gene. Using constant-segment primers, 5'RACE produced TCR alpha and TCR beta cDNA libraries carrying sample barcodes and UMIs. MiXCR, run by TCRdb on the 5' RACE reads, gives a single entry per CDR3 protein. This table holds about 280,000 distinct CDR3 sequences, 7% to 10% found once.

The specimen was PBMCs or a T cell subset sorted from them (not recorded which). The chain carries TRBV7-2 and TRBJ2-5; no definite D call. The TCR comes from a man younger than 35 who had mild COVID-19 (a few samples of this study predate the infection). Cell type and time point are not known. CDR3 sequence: CASSGIFETQYF. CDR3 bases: TGTGCCAGCAGCGGCATTTTTGAGACCCAGTACTTC.